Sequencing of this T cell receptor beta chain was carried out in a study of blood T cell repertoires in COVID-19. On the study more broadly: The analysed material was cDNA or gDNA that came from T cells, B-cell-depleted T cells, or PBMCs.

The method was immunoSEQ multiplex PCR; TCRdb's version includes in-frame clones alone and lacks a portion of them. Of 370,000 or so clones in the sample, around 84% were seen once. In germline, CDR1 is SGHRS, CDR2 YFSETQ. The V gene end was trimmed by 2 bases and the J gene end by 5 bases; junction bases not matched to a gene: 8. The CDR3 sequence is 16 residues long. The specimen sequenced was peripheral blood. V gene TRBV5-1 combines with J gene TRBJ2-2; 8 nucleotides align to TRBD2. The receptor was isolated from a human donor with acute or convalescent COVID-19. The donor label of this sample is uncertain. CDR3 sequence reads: CASSLTSGSGTGELFF. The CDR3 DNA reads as TGCGCCAGCAGCTTAACGAGCGGGAGTGGTACCGGGGAGCTGTTTTTT.